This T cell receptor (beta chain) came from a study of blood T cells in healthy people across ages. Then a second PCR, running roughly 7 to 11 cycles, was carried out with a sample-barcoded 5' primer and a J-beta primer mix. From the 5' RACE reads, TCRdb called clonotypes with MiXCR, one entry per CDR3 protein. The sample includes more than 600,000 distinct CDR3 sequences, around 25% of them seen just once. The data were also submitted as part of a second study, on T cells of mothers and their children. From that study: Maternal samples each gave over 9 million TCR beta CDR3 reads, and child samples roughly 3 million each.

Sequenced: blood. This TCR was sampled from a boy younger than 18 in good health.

The CDR3 coding sequence is TGCAGTGCTAGAGAGTTGACAGGGTTTATGGATGGCTACACCTTC. Translating it yields CSARELTGFMDGYTF. The rearrangement links TRBV20-1 to TRBJ1-2, with 7 bases aligning to TRBD1. J gave up 6 bases and V 0 bases, and 10 bases lay outside the gene matches. The CDR3 has 15 residues. CDR1 and CDR2 (germline): DFQATT, SNEGSKA (reference sequence).